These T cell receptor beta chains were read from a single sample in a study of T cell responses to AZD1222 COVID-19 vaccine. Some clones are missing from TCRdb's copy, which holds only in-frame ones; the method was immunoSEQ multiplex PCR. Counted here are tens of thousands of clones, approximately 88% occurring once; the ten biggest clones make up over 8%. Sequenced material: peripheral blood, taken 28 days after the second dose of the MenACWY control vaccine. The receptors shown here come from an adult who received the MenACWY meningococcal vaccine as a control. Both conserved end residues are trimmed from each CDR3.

CDR3aa: ASSLGGPGGSTNYGYT
j_gene: TRBJ1-2
v_gene: TRBV7-2

CDR3aa: ASSLSGHLWGYT
j_gene: TRBJ1-2
v_gene: TRBV7-8

CDR3aa: ASSLDETGIREQY
j_gene: TRBJ2-7
v_gene: TRBV7-9

CDR3aa: ASSLSERAQGAF
j_gene: TRBJ1-1
v_gene: TRBV5-4

CDR3aa: ASSPEGTEAF
j_gene: TRBJ1-1
v_gene: TRBV7-9

CDR3aa: ASSGYRLSYEQY
j_gene: TRBJ2-7
v_gene: TRBV7-9

CDR3aa: ASSQSGLNTEAF
j_gene: TRBJ1-1
v_gene: TRBV4-3

CDR3aa: ASSDEKGTEKLF
j_gene: TRBJ1-4
v_gene: TRBV10-2

CDR3aa: AISATTGYEQY
j_gene: TRBJ2-7
v_gene: TRBV10-3

CDR3aa: ASSVHFRQQETQY
j_gene: TRBJ2-5
v_gene: TRBV25-1

CDR3aa: ASSLVPNEQF
j_gene: TRBJ2-1
v_gene: TRBV5-1

CDR3aa: SVRDYYEQY
j_gene: TRBJ2-7
v_gene: TRBV29-1

CDR3aa: ASSATGLEAF
j_gene: TRBJ1-1
v_gene: TRBV6-5

CDR3aa: ASSPPRGRNTEAF
j_gene: TRBJ1-1
v_gene: TRBV28

CDR3aa: ASSLELEPRSTDTQY
j_gene: TRBJ2-3
v_gene: TRBV27

CDR3aa: ASCGDQPQH
j_gene: TRBJ1-5
v_gene: TRBV6-1

CDR3aa: ASSLGGGGYNEQF
j_gene: TRBJ2-1
v_gene: TRBV7-6

CDR3aa: ASSVTGVNYGYT
j_gene: TRBJ1-2
v_gene: TRBV19

CDR3aa: ASSIGPLTYEQY
j_gene: TRBJ2-7
v_gene: TRBV19

CDR3aa: ASNTAYRVGEQF
j_gene: TRBJ2-1
v_gene: TRBV27

CDR3aa: ASSMSGANQPQH
j_gene: TRBJ1-5
v_gene: TRBV19

CDR3aa: ASSPGDRRYSPLH
j_gene: TRBJ1-6
v_gene: TRBV18

CDR3aa: ARSHLDRGNNQPQH
j_gene: TRBJ1-5
v_gene: TRBV5-3

CDR3aa: ASSRDLSVFSEAF
j_gene: TRBJ1-1
v_gene: TRBV4-3

CDR3aa: ATSRDGGRTVEKLF
j_gene: TRBJ1-4
v_gene: TRBV15

CDR3aa: ASSYQTDEAF
j_gene: TRBJ1-1
v_gene: TRBV6-2/TRBV6-3

CDR3aa: AWSLSDSYEQY
j_gene: TRBJ2-7
v_gene: TRBV30

CDR3aa: ASSNGLAGAIYNEQF
j_gene: TRBJ2-1
v_gene: TRBV5-5

CDR3aa: ATRPGGGSTEAF
j_gene: TRBJ1-1
v_gene: TRBV19

CDR3aa: ASSPTVPPTYEQY
j_gene: TRBJ2-7
v_gene: TRBV18